These 18 T cell receptor beta chains originate from one sample sequenced in a study of neurological immune-mediated disorders. MiXCR, run by TCRdb on the 5' RACE reads, gives a single entry per CDR3 protein. The data hold around 62,000 distinct CDR3 sequences, with 4.1% observed a single time. Sequencing was carried out using PBMCs. The receptor set was obtained from a man aged 45-65 years with multiple sclerosis.

This clonotype occurred a few times. This sequence joins TRBV25-1 and TRBJ1-1; a weak D match, TRBD1 (5 bases). V was shortened by 4 bases and J by 0 bases, with 24 bases between the two germline ends. CDR3 length: 19 amino acids. Germline V gene sequence: CDR1 MGHDK, CDR2 SYGVNS. The CDR3 spells CASSGGLGPRGDMNTEAFF. The CDR3 coding sequence is TGTGCCAGCAGTGGGGGGTTAGGCCCTAGGGGCGACATGAACACTGAAGCTTTCTTT.

This clonotype showed up many times. The rearrangement joins TRBV24-1 to TRBJ2-2, with D possibly matching TRBD1 (5 bases). Trimming pared 4 bases from V and 6 bases from J, leaving 11 bases between. This CDR3 spans 14 amino acids. Germline V gene sequence: CDR1 KGHDR, CDR2 SFDVKD. The CDR3 protein is CATSDPKGPGELFF. Written as DNA, the CDR3 is TGTGCCACCAGTGACCCGAAGGGGCCCGGGGAGCTGTTTTTT.

This clonotype was observed at least ten times. The genes are TRBV7-8 and TRBJ2-1; 8 bases map to TRBD2. Germline V gene lookup returns CDR1 SGHVS and CDR2 FQNEAQ. V lost 4 bases to trimming and J lost 6 bases; unmatched junction nucleotides: 5. This CDR3 has 14 amino acids. The CDR3 region is CASSSTGTSNEQFF. CDR3 sequence (DNA): TGTGCCAGCAGCTCAACCGGGACTAGCAATGAGCAGTTCTTC. The full variable domain, rest sourced from reference TRBV7-8 and TRBJ2-1, is GAGVSQSPRYKVAKRGQDVALRCDPISGHVSLFWYQQALGQGPEFLTYFQNEAQLDKSGLPSDRFFAERPEGSVSTLKIQRTQQEDSAVYLCASSSTGTSNEQFFGPGTRLTVL.

There are many counts of this clonotype. The V call is TRBV5-6, the J call TRBJ2-7; D may be TRBD1 or TRBD2 (6 bases each). Germline V lookup: CDR1 SGHDT, CDR2 YYEEEE. The CDR3 extends over 14 amino acids. V lost 4 bases and J lost 5, with 16 bases in between. The chain's CDR3 is CASSRGGGGHEQYV. The DNA of the CDR3 is TGTGCCAGCAGCCGAGGAGGGGGAGGACACGAGCAGTACGTC.

This clonotype has at least ten counts. V is TRBV7-9 and J is TRBJ1-2; D is ambiguous. Germline V gives CDR1 SEHNR, CDR2 FQNEAQ (reference sequence). The CDR3 is 13 residues long. The V and J ends lost 3 bases and 0 bases respectively, with 5 bases between them. The DNA for the CDR3 is TGTGCCAGCAGCTTTGACACTAACTATGGCTACACCTTC. Its translation is CASSFDTNYGYTF.

This clonotype came up many times. The chain is built from TRBV20-1 and TRBJ1-4; possibly TRBD1 for D (5 bases). Germline values: CDR1 DFQATT, CDR2 SNEGSKA (reference sequence). The CDR3 length is 14 residues. The ends were cut back, 5 bases at V and 0 bases at J, with 10 bases in the middle. CDR3 bases: TGCAGTGCTTCTCGACAGCCAACTAATGAAAAACTGTTTTTT. It is translated as CSASRQPTNEKLFF.

This clonotype has a count of ten or more. The J gene is TRBJ2-2, the V gene TRBV6-6; possibly TRBD2 for D (6 bases). Germline V lookup: CDR1 MNHNY, CDR2 SVGAGI (reference sequence). Trimming pared 2 bases from V and 5 bases from J, leaving 6 bases between. The CDR3 consists of 13 residues. CDR3 residues: CASSYGGTGELFF. The CDR3 DNA is TGTGCCAGCAGTTACGGGGGGACCGGGGAGCTGTTTTTT.

This clonotype showed up many times. The CDR3 spells CASSPSVSTDTQYF. In nucleotides, the CDR3 is TGTGCCAGCAGCCCCTCGGTTAGCACAGATACGCAGTATTTT. This chain joins TRBV7-2 and TRBJ2-3; D not resolved. The CDR3 extends over 14 amino acids. V lost 5 bases to trimming and J lost 0 bases, with 9 bases between them. Germline-derived CDR1 and CDR2 are SGHTA and FQGNSA.

Ten or more counts support this clonotype. The chain combines TRBV6-1 with TRBJ1-5; D is ambiguous. This CDR3 is 13 amino acids long. Trimming pared 5 bases from V and 0 bases from J, leaving 5 bases between. Germline CDR1 is MNHNS and CDR2 is SASEGT. The CDR3 protein is CASSTNSNQPQHF. The CDR3 DNA sequence: TGTGCCAGCAGTACAAATAGCAATCAGCCCCAGCATTTT.

The sample holds many counts of this clonotype. The chain links TRBV11-2 to TRBJ2-7, with a weak D call TRBD1 (5 bases). V lost 1 base, J lost 5 bases, and 12 bases lay in between. The CDR3 runs 14 residues. Germline V gives CDR1 SGHAT, CDR2 FQNNGV. The CDR3, as DNA: TGTGCCAGCAGCTTAGGCAACAGGTTCCACGAGCAGTACGTC. It translates to CASSLGNRFHEQYV.

By frequency in the sample, this clonotype is medium-sized (0.01 to 0.1%). The chain recombines TRBV7-9 with TRBJ2-5, with TRBD1 matching over 7 bases. The CDR3 loop spans 13 amino acids. Germline CDR1 is SEHNR and CDR2 is FQNEAQ (reference sequence). V dropped 3 bases and J dropped 5; count of bases not matched to a gene: 3. This chain's CDR3 is CASSFLTGETQYF. CDR3 nucleotide sequence: TGTGCCAGCAGCTTCTTGACAGGGGAGACCCAGTACTTC.

This clonotype was observed many times. V usage is TRBV18 and J usage is TRBJ1-1; D is ambiguous. The CDR3 runs 12 residues. Deletions cut 4 bases from V and 7 bases from J, with 10 bases between. In germline, CDR1 is KGHSH, CDR2 LQKENI. The CDR3 loop is CASSQGYSEAFF. CDR3 DNA: TGTGCCAGCTCACAGGGTTATAGTGAAGCTTTCTTT.

There are many counts of this clonotype. This chain joins TRBV4-1 and TRBJ2-1; D is unresolved. The CDR3 runs to 14 residues. Germline assignment: CDR1 MGHRA and CDR2 YSYEKL. V lost 0 bases to trimming and J lost 4 bases, with 7 bases between them. CDR3 in amino acids: CASSQESGYNEQFF. The CDR3 DNA follows: TGCGCCAGCAGCCAAGAATCCGGGTACAATGAGCAGTTCTTC.

This clonotype was recorded many times. The rearrangement uses TRBV3-1 and TRBJ2-1; 7 bases agree with TRBD1. V shed 4 bases, J shed 4 bases, and the junction held 4 bases outside the gene matches. Germline V CDR1 and CDR2: LGHDT, YNNKEL (reference sequence). This CDR3 spans 14 amino acids. As DNA, the CDR3 is TGTGCCAGCAGCCTGAGACAGGGTTACAATGAGCAGTTCTTC. It translates to CASSLRQGYNEQFF.

This clonotype was counted ten times or more. The V call is TRBV5-5, the J call TRBJ2-7; D is unclear. This CDR3 is 13 amino acids long. The V gene's germline CDR1 is SGHKS and CDR2 YYEKEE (reference sequence). V was shortened by 1 base and J by 0 bases, with 5 bases between the two germline ends. This chain's CDR3 is CASSLTSSYEQYV. CDR3 coding DNA: TGTGCCAGCAGCTTGACCTCCTCCTACGAGCAGTACGTC.

This clonotype was counted many times. The J gene is TRBJ1-2, the V gene TRBV12-3 or TRBV12-4; 9 bases align to TRBD1. This CDR3 region has 14 residues. The junction had 10 bases not matched to a gene; V was cut back by 7 bases and J by 7 bases. DNA of the CDR3: TGTGCCAGCACCGAGGGCGGACAGGGGTTTGGCTACACCTTC. Translated, it gives CASTEGGQGFGYTF.

In regard to this clonotype: Its ends do not fully match the called genes, so a read error is possible. The chain couples TRBV4-2 to TRBJ1-5; perhaps TRBD1 as D (6 bases). From germline, CDR1 is LGHNA and CDR2 YNFKEQ. The CDR3 length is 13 residues. The CDR3 DNA sequence: TGTGCCAGCAGCTTGGCTGAGGGGGGGGCGCTAATATTT. This sequence encodes CASSLAEGGALIF.

This clonotype came up many times. This chain uses TRBV6-5 with TRBJ1-5, with D unresolved. CDR3 length: 14 residues. V was clipped by 0 bases and J by 4 bases, with 7 bases between them. The germline CDR1 and CDR2 sequences are MNHEY and SVGAGI. CDR3 DNA: TGTGCCAGCAGTTACTCGGGCAGAAATCAGCCCCAGCATTTT. As protein: CASSYSGRNQPQHF.